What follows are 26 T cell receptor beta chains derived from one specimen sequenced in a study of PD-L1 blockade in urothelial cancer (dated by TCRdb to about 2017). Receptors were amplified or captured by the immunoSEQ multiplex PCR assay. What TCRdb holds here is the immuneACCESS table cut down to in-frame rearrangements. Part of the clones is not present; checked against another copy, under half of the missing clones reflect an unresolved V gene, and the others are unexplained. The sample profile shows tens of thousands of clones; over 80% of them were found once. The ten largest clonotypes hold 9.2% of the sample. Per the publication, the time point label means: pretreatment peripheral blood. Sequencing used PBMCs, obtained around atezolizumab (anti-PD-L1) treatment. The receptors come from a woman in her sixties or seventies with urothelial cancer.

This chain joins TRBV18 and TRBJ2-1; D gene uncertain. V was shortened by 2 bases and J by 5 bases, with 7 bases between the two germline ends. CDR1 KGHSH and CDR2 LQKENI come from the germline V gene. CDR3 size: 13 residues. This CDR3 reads CASSPAVDNEQFF. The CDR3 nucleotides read TGTGCCAGCTCACCAGCGGTGGACAATGAGCAGTTCTTC.

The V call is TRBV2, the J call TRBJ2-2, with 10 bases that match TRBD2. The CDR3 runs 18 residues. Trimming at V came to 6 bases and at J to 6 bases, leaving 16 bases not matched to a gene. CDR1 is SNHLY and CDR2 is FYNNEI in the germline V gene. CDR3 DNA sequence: TGTGCCAGCAGACTCAACCGCCTAAGCGGGAGGGCCGCCGGGGAGCTGTTTTTT. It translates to CASRLNRLSGRAAGELFF.

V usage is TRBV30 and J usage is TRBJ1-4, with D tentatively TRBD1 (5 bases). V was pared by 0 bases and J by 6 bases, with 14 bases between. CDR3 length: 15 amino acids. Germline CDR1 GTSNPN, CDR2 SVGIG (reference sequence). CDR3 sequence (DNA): TGTGCCTGGAGTGTAGGGCTAGGGGCGGATGAAAAACTGTTTTTT. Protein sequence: CAWSVGLGADEKLFF.

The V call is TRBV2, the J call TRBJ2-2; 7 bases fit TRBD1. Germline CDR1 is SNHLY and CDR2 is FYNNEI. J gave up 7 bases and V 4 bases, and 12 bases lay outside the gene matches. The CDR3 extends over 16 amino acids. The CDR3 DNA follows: TGTGCCAGCAGTGGACAAGGGACAGCCTCTAACGGGGAGCTGTTTTTT. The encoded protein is CASSGQGTASNGELFF.

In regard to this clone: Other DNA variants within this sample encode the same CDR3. The CDR3 sequence: CASSPNQETQYF. For the CDR3, the DNA is TGCGCCAGCAGCCCAAATCAAGAGACCCAGTACTTC. The chain couples TRBV5-1 to TRBJ2-5; the D is unclear. The CDR3 sequence is 12 residues long. The V end was cut by 4 bases, the J end by 2 bases, with 6 bases between. Germline CDR1 and CDR2: SGHRS and YFSETQ. The whole variable domain, remainder taken from reference TRBV5-1 and TRBJ2-5, is KAGVTQTPRYLIKTRGQQVTLSCSPISGHRSVSWYQQTPGQGLQFLFEYFSETQRNKGNFPGRFSGRQFSNSRSEMNVSTLELGDSALYLCASSPNQETQYFGPGTRLLVL.

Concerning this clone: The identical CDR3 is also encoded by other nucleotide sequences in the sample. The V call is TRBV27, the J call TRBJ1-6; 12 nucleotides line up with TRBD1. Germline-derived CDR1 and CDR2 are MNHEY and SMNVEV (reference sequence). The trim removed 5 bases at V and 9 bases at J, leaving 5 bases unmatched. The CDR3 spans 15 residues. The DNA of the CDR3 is TGTGCCAGCAGTCCGGGACAGGGGGCAGGTTCACCCCTCCACTTT. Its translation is CASSPGQGAGSPLHF.

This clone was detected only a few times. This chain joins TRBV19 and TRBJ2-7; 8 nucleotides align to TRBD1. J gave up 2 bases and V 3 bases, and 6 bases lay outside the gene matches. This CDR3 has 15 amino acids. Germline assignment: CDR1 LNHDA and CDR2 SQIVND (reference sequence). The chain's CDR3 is CASSMEQGETYEQYF. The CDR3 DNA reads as TGTGCCAGTAGTATGGAACAGGGGGAAACCTACGAGCAGTACTTC.

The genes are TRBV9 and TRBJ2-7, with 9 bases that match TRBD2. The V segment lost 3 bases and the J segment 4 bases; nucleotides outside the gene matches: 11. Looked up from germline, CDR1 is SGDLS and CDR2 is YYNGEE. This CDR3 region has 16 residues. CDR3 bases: TGTGCCAGCAGCGGCACGGGCGCGGGAGGGACTTACGAGCAGTACTTC. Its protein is CASSGTGAGGTYEQYF.

CDR3 bases: TGCGCCAGCAGCCAAGATCAAGGGGGCCTCCTCTACGAGCAGTACTTC. Amino acids: CASSQDQGGLLYEQYF. The V gene is TRBV4-3, the J gene TRBJ2-7, with TRBD1 identical over 7 bases. CDR1 and CDR2 from the germline V gene are LGHNA and YSLEER. V shed 0 bases, J shed 3 bases, and the junction held 8 bases outside the gene matches. The CDR3 contains 16 residues.

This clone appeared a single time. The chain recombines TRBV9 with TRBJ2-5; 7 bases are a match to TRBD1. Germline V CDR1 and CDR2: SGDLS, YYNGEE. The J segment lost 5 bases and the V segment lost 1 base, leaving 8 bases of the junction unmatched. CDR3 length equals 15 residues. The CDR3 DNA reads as TGTGCCAGCAGCGTATCTGACAGGGTCCGGGAGACCCAGTACTTC. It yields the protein CASSVSDRVRETQYF.

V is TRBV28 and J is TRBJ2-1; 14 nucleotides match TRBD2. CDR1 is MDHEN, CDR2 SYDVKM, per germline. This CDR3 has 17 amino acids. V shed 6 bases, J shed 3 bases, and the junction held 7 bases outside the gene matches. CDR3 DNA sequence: TGTGCCAGCAGCGCTACCGGGACTAGCGGGAGCTACAATGAGCAGTTCTTC. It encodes CASSATGTSGSYNEQFF.

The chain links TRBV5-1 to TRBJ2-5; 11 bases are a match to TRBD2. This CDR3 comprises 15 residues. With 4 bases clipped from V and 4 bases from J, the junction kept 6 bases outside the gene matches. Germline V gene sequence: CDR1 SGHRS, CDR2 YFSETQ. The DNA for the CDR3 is TGCGCCAGCAGCAGTAGCGGGGGGGTTTTAGAGACCCAGTACTTC. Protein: CASSSSGGVLETQYF.

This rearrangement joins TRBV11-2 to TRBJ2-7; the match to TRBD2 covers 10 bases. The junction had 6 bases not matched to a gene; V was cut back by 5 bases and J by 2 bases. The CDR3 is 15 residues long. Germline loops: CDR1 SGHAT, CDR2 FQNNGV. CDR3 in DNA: TGTGCCAGCAGCCAACAGACTAGCGGGCCCTACGAGCAGTACTTC. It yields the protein CASSQQTSGPYEQYF.

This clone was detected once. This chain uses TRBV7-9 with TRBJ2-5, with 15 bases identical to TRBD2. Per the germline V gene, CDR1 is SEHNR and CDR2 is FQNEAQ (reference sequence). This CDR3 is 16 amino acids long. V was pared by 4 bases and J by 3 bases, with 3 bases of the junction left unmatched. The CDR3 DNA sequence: TGTGCCAGCAGCTCCGGACTAGCGGGAGGGAAAGAGACCCAGTACTTC. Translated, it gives CASSSGLAGGKETQYF.

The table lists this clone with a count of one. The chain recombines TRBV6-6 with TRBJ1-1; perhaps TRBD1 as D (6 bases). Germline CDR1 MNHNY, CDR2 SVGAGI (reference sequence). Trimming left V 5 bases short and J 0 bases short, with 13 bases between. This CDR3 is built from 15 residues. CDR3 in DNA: TGTGCCAGCAGTCTACCCAACAGGGTGAACACTGAAGCTTTCTTT. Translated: CASSLPNRVNTEAFF.

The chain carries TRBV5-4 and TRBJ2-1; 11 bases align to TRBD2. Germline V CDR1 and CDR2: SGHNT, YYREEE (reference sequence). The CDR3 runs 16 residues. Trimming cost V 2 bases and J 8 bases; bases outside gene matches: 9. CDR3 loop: CASSFGLAGGGDEQFF. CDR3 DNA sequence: TGTGCCAGCAGCTTCGGTCTAGCGGGGGGAGGGGATGAGCAGTTCTTC.

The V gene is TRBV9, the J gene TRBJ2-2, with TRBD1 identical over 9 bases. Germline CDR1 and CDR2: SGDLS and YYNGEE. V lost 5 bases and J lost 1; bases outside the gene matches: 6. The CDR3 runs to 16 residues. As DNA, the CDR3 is TGTGCCAGCAGGGGGAGGGGACAGGGGAACACCGGGGAGCTGTTTTTT. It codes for CASRGRGQGNTGELFF.

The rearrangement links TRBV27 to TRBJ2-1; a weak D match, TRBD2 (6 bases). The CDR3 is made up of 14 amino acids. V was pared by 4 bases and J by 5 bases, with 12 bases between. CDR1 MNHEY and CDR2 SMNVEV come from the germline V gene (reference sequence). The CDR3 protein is CASSYPGTHNEQFF. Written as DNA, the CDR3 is TGTGCCAGCAGTTACCCCGGGACTCACAATGAGCAGTTCTTC.

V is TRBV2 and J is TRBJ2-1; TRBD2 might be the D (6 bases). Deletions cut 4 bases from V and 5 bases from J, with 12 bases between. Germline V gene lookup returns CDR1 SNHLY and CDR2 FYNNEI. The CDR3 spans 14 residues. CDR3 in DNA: TGTGCCAGCAGTGCCCGAGGGACTGACAATGAGCAGTTCTTC. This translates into CASSARGTDNEQFF.

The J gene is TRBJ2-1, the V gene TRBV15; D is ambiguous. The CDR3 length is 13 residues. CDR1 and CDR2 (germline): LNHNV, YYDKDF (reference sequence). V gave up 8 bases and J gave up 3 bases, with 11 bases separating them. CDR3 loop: CATGERGYNEQFF. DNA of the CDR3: TGTGCCACCGGAGAGAGAGGCTACAATGAGCAGTTCTTC.

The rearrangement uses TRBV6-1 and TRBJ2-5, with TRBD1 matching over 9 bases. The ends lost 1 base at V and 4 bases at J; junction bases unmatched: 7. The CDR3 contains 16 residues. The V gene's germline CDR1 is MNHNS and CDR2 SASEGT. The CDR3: CASSEGEGTGRETQYF. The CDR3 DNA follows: TGTGCCAGCAGTGAAGGGGAAGGGACAGGGAGAGAGACCCAGTACTTC.

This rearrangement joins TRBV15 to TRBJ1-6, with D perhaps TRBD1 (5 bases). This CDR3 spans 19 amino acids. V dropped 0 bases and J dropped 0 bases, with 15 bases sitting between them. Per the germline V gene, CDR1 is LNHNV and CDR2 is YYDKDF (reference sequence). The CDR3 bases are TGTGCCACCAGCAGAGAAGGGGTCAGACTGAGCTCCTATAATTCACCCCTCCACTTT. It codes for CATSREGVRLSSYNSPLHF.

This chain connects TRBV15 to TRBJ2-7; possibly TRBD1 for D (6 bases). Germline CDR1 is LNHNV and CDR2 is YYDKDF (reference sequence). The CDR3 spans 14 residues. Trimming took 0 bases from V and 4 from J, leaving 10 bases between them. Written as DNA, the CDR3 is TGTGCCACCAGCAGAGATCAGGGGCGGTACGAGCAGTACTTC. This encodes CATSRDQGRYEQYF. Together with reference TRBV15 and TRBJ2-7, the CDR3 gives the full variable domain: DAMVIQNPRYQVTQFGKPVTLSCSQTLNHNVMYWYQQKSSQAPKLLFHYYDKDFNNEADTPDNFQSRRPNTSFCFLDIRSPGLGDTAMYLCATSRDQGRYEQYFGPGTRLTVT.

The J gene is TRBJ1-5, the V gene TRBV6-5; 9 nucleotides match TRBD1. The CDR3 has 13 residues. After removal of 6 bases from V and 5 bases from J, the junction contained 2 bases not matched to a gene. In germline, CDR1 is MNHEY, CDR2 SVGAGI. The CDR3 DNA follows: TGTGCCAGCAGGGGGACAGGGCATCAGCCCCAGCATTTT. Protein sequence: CASRGTGHQPQHF.

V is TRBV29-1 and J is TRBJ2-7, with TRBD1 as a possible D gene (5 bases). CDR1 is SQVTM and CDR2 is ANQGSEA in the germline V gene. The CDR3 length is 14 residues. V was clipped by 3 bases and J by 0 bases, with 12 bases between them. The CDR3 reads CSVDLSGPSYEQYF. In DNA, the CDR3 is TGCAGCGTTGATCTGTCAGGGCCCTCCTACGAGCAGTACTTC.

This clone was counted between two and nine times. CDR3 region: CASSIVASSYNEQFF. The CDR3 DNA sequence: TGTGCCAGTAGTATAGTAGCCAGCTCCTACAATGAGCAGTTCTTC. V is TRBV19 and J is TRBJ2-1; D is undetermined. V was clipped by 1 base and J by 0 bases, with 7 bases between them. In germline, CDR1 is LNHDA, CDR2 SQIVND (reference sequence). This CDR3 contains 15 residues. The whole variable domain, remainder taken from reference TRBV19 and TRBJ2-1, is DGGITQSPKYLFRKEGQNVTLSCEQNLNHDAMYWYRQDPGQGLRLIYYSQIVNDFQKGDIAEGYSVSREKKESFPLTVTSAQKNPTAFYLCASSIVASSYNEQFFGPGTRLTVL.